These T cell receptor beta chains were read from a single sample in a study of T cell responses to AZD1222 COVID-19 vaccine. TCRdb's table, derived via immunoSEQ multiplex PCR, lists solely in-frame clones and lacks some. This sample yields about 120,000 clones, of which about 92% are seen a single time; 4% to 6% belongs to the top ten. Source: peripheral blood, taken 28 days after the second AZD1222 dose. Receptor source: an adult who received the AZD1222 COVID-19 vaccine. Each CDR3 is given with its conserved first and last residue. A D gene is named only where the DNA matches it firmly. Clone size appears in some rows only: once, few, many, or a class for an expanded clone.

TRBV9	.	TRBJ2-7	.	CASSSLGDPYEQYF	TGTGCCAGCAGTTCGCTAGGGGACCCCTACGAGCAGTACTTC
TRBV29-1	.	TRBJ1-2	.	CSVALSLYGYTF	TGCAGCGTTGCTCTATCCCTCTATGGCTACACCTTC
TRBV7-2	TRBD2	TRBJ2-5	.	CASADSRGGQETQYF	TGTGCCAGCGCCGACTCGCGGGGGGGCCAGGAGACCCAGTACTTC
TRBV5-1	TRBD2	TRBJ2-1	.	CASRGTSGDNEQFF	TGCGCCAGCAGGGGGACTAGCGGGGACAATGAGCAGTTCTTC
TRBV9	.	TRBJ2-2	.	CASSVGGLAGELFF	TGTGCCAGCAGCGTAGGTGGGTTAGCCGGGGAGCTGTTTTTT
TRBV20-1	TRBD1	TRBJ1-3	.	CSASSQTGELGNTIYF	TGCAGTGCTAGTTCCCAGACAGGGGAGCTTGGAAACACCATATATTTT
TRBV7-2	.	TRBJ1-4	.	CASSLQGTHLNEKLFF	TGTGCCAGCAGCTTGCAGGGGACGCACTTAAATGAAAAACTGTTTTTT
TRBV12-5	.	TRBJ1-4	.	CASGLVASTTNEKLFF	TGTGCTAGTGGTTTGGTAGCCTCCACAACTAATGAAAAACTGTTTTTT
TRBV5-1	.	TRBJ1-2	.	CASSPRTAQDYGYTF	TGCGCCAGCAGCCCAAGGACAGCTCAGGACTATGGCTACACCTTC
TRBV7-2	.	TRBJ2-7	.	CASSLTVQNYEQYF	TGTGCCAGCAGCTTAACAGTACAGAACTACGAGCAGTACTTC
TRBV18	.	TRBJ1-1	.	CASSPTGFMNTEAFF	TGTGCCAGCTCACCCACAGGGTTCATGAACACTGAAGCTTTCTTT
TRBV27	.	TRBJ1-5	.	CASGDTDQPQHF	TGTGCCAGCGGGGACACTGATCAGCCCCAGCATTTT
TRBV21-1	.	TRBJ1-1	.	CASSERQGGRGTEAFF	TGTGCCAGCAGTGAAAGACAGGGGGGTAGAGGGACTGAAGCTTTCTTT
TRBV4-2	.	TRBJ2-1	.	CASSQDRGSSEQFF	TGTGCCAGCAGCCAAGATCGTGGGTCTAGCGAGCAGTTCTTC
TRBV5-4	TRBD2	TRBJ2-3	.	CASSLGLAGTDTQYF	TGTGCCAGCAGCTTGGGACTAGCGGGCACAGATACGCAGTATTTT
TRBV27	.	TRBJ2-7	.	CASSPYVGFEQYF	TGTGCCAGCAGTCCCTACGTCGGATTCGAGCAGTACTTC
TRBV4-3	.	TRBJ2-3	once	CASSQQTSVPDTQYF	TGCGCCAGCAGCCAACAAACTAGTGTCCCAGATACGCAGTATTTT
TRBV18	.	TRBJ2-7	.	CASSLLGPAEEQYF	TGTGCCAGCTCACTCCTCGGTCCCGCGGAGGAGCAGTACTTC
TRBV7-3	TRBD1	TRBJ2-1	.	CASSPGTGGNEQFF	TGTGCCAGCAGCCCGGGGACAGGGGGAAATGAGCAGTTCTTC
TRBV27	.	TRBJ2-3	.	CASSLIGRTASRDTDTQYF	TGTGCCAGCAGTTTAATCGGTAGGACTGCTAGTCGGGACACAGATACGCAGTATTTT
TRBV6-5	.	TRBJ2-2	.	CASSQSGPYTGELFF	TGTGCCAGCAGTCAATCTGGGCCTTACACCGGGGAGCTGTTTTTT
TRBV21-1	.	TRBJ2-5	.	CASNPNRGKKTQYF	TGTGCCAGCAACCCCAACAGGGGGAAAAAGACCCAGTACTTC
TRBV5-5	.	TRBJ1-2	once	CASSLLGRALGGYTF	TGTGCCAGCAGCCTTCTGGGGAGGGCCCTTGGTGGCTACACCTTC
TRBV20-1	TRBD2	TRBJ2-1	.	CSASPGRGYNEQFF	TGCAGTGCTAGTCCCGGGAGGGGCTACAATGAGCAGTTCTTC
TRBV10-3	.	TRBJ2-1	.	CAISESLSSYNEQFF	TGTGCCATCAGTGAGTCTTTGAGCTCCTACAATGAGCAGTTCTTC
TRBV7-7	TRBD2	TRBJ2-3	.	CASSDGTSGGRDTQYF	TGTGCTAGCAGCGACGGGACTAGCGGGGGCCGGGATACGCAGTATTTT